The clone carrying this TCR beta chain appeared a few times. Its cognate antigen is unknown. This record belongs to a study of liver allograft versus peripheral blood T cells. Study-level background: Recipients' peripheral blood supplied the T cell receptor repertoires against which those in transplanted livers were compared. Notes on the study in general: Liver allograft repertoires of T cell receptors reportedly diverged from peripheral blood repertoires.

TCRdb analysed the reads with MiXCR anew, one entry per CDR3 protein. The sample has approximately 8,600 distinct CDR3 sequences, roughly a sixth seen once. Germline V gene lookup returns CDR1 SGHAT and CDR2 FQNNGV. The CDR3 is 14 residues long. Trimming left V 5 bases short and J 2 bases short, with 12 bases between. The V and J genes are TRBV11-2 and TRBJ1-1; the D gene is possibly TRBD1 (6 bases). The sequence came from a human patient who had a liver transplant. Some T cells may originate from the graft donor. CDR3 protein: CASSPRDTNTEAFF. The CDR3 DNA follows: TGTGCCAGCAGCCCCAGGGACACCAACACTGAAGCTTTCTTT. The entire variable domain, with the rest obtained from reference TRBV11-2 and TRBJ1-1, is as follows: EAGVAQSPRYKIIEKRQSVAFWCNPISGHATLYWYQQILGQGPKLLIQFQNNGVVDDSQLPKDRFSAERLKGVDSTLKIQPAKLEDSAVYLCASSPRDTNTEAFFGQGTRLTVV.